This section outlines one T cell receptor (beta chain) sequence together with its context. The data originate from a study of blood T cell repertoires in COVID-19. Study background: Material from acute and convalescent COVID-19 was sourced from the United States, Italy and Spain. Sources were T cells, B-cell-depleted T cells, or PBMCs; the material itself was cDNA or gDNA.

In the authors' workflow: Amplification with reference gene primers provided the estimates of nucleated cell counts. The protocol was immunoSEQ multiplex PCR, while the TCRdb copy is restricted to in-frame clones and leaves out a portion. That table supplies the V and J calls and clone size; D and trimming were determined from the DNA. The table records about 40,000 clones, about 82% of them present only once. Input material: peripheral blood. This TCR was sampled from a man in his fifties or sixties with active COVID-19.

CDR3 bases: TGTGCCAGCAGCTTAGCTACAGGGACGGATACGCAGTATTTT. Translated, it gives CASSLATGTDTQYF. This chain uses TRBV7-9 with TRBJ2-3, with D possibly matching TRBD1 (6 bases). This CDR3 is built from 14 residues. Germline V gene sequence: CDR1 SEHNR, CDR2 FQNEAQ (reference sequence). Trimming cost V 0 bases and J 6 bases, with 10 bases left between them.